This entry is about one T cell receptor (beta chain). These data come from a study of blood T cell repertoires in COVID-19. There are 15 residues in the CDR3. Germline V gene data show CDR1 as SGHKS and CDR2 as YYEKEE (reference sequence). V was shortened by 4 bases and J by 0 bases, with 11 bases between the two germline ends. The method was immunoSEQ multiplex PCR; TCRdb's version includes in-frame clones alone and lacks a portion of them. The data contain around 250,000 clones, 91% of them singletons. The sequenced sample was PBMCs or T cells enriched from blood (not recorded which). This sequence joins TRBV5-5 and TRBJ1-3, with D unresolved. The sequence was obtained from a human donor in a cohort exposed to, infected with or recovered from COVID-19 (not recorded which). The donor label of this sample is uncertain. CDR3 in DNA: TGTGCCAGCAGCGTAACCCTAAGCTCTGGAAACACCATATATTTT. Translation: CASSVTLSSGNTIYF.